This entry lists 23 T cell receptor beta chains sequenced from one sample in a study of cytomegalovirus exposure and HLA in healthy donors (dated by TCRdb to about 2017). Libraries were made using the immunoSEQ multiplex PCR assay. For the multiplex PCR, a mixture combining 60 forward primers for TCR Vbeta segments and 13 reverse primers for TCR Jbeta segments was used. The clones in this table, taken by TCRdb from immuneACCESS, are in-frame only. Not every clone is retained; where verified, under half of the shortfall comes from an unresolved V gene, and the cause of the rest is unknown. The sample yields about 94,000 clones; 78% were counted once. The ten largest clones capture around 0.74% of the sample. Material for sequencing was PBMCs. The source is a woman aged 55 to 70 in good health and CMV-seronegative.

The chain recombines TRBV5-1 with TRBJ2-7; the D gene is possibly TRBD1 (5 bases). The ends were cut back, 5 bases at V and 3 bases at J, with 15 bases in the middle. The length of the CDR3 is 14 residues. Germline-derived CDR1 and CDR2 are SGHRS and YFSETQ. CDR3 sequence reads: CASRAERQGYEQYF. In nucleotides, the CDR3 is TGCGCCAGCAGGGCGGAGAGGCAGGGCTACGAGCAGTACTTC.

This clone occurred a few times. The V gene is TRBV6-5, the J gene TRBJ2-3, with 13 positions matching TRBD2. The germline V gene encodes CDR1 MNHEY and CDR2 SVGAGI. The CDR3 runs 15 residues. With V trimmed by 4 bases and J by 4 bases, 2 bases remained unmatched. The CDR3 loop is CASSSGLAGSDTQYF. DNA for the CDR3: TGTGCCAGCAGTTCGGGACTAGCGGGGTCAGATACGCAGTATTTT.

The DNA of the CDR3 is TGTGCCAGCAGTTACTCGCCCTCGGACAGGAATCAGCCCCAGCATTTT. Amino acids: CASSYSPSDRNQPQHF. The J gene is TRBJ1-5, the V gene TRBV6-5, with TRBD1 matching 7 bases. The CDR3 loop spans 16 amino acids. Germline assignment: CDR1 MNHEY and CDR2 SVGAGI. J gave up 4 bases and V 0 bases, and 6 bases lay outside the gene matches.

The gene calls are TRBV14 and TRBJ2-1; D gene unclear. The CDR3 length is 11 residues. Trimming stripped 3 bases from V and 9 bases from J, with 6 bases between. CDR1 and CDR2 (germline): SGHDN, FVKESK. This CDR3 reads CASSHDFEQFF. Written as DNA, the CDR3 is TGTGCCAGCAGCCACGACTTTGAGCAGTTCTTC.

This clone was seen a few times. The rearrangement uses TRBV19 and TRBJ2-7; D is unclear. The V end lost 4 bases, the J end lost 0 bases, and 7 bases lay between the germline ends. The CDR3 runs 13 residues. In germline, CDR1 is LNHDA, CDR2 SQIVND (reference sequence). The CDR3 coding sequence is TGTGCCAGTAGTAGACAAAGCTCCTACGAGCAGTACTTC. The encoded protein is CASSRQSSYEQYF.

The chain combines TRBV30 with TRBJ2-7; 9 nucleotides line up with TRBD2. Germline V CDR1 and CDR2: GTSNPN, SVGIG (reference sequence). The CDR3 is 12 residues long. After removal of 8 bases from V and 2 bases from J, the junction contained 4 bases not matched to a gene. The CDR3 coding sequence is TGTGCCGGGACTAGCAGTCCCTACGAGCAGTACTTC. It translates to CAGTSSPYEQYF.

The chain joins TRBV7-9 to TRBJ2-1, with D tentatively TRBD1 (5 bases). This CDR3 has 16 residues. Germline CDR1 SEHNR, CDR2 FQNEAQ (reference sequence). Trimming removed 3 bases from V and 4 bases from J, with 16 bases in between. The CDR3 DNA reads as TGTGCCAGCAGCTTTGGGGCGCATCTCCTATACAATGAGCAGTTCTTC. This sequence encodes CASSFGAHLLYNEQFF.

This chain connects TRBV5-1 to TRBJ1-4, with a possible D match to TRBD1 (5 bases). V was shortened by 0 bases and J by 3 bases, with 6 bases between the two germline ends. The CDR3 extends over 14 amino acids. The germline V gene encodes CDR1 SGHRS and CDR2 YFSETQ. Here the CDR3 reads CASSLGQPNEKLFF. The CDR3 region has the DNA TGCGCCAGCAGCTTGGGACAGCCTAATGAAAAACTGTTTTTT.

CDR3 sequence (DNA): TGCGCCAGCAGCCCTAGCGGGAGGGGAGAGACCCAGTACTTC. It codes for CASSPSGRGETQYF. This chain joins TRBV4-3 and TRBJ2-5, with 12 bases fitting TRBD2. The germline CDR1 and CDR2 sequences are LGHNA and YSLEER. The V and J ends lost 4 bases and 4 bases, in that order; junction bases with no gene match: 1. The CDR3 length is 14 residues.

This chain uses TRBV9 with TRBJ1-6; 7 bases map to TRBD1. The CDR3 is 16 residues long. CDR1 is SGDLS and CDR2 is YYNGEE in the germline V gene. The junction had 11 bases not matched to a gene; V was cut back by 4 bases and J by 7 bases. As DNA, the CDR3 is TGTGCCAGCAGCCCCGTGACAGGGTTGGGGAATTCACCCCTCCACTTT. It specifies CASSPVTGLGNSPLHF. The full variable domain, its missing parts supplied by reference TRBV9 and TRBJ1-6, is DSGVTQTPKHLITATGQRVTLRCSPRSGDLSVYWYQQSLDQGLQFLIQYYNGEERAKGNILERFSAQQFPDLHSELNLSSLELGDSALYFCASSPVTGLGNSPLHFGNGTRLTVT.

The chain links TRBV28 to TRBJ2-7; a weak D match, TRBD2 (5 bases). Trimming took 1 base from V and 1 from J, leaving 14 bases between them. The CDR3 extends over 16 amino acids. Germline-derived CDR1 and CDR2 are MDHEN and SYDVKM. The CDR3 protein is CASSLFLGVGSYEQYF. The CDR3 DNA sequence: TGTGCCAGCAGTTTATTCCTCGGGGTGGGATCCTACGAGCAGTACTTC. Full variable domain (rest looked up from reference TRBV28 and TRBJ2-7): DVKVTQSSRYLVKRTGEKVFLECVQDMDHENMFWYRQDPGLGLRLIYFSYDVKMKEKGDIPEGYSVSREKKERFSLILESASTNQTSMYLCASSLFLGVGSYEQYFGPGTRLTVT.

The chain joins TRBV28 to TRBJ2-5; 10 bases are shared with TRBD1. The J call may be in error: the DNA end matches TRBJ2-7 better. Germline CDR1 reads MDHEN; CDR2 reads SYDVKM. This CDR3 is 15 amino acids long. CDR3 nucleotide sequence: TGTGCCAGCAGGGGGACCGGGACAGGGGTCTTCGAGCAGTACTTC. It yields the protein CASRGTGTGVFEQYF.

This clone was detected only once. This rearrangement joins TRBV7-8 to TRBJ1-5; TRBD1 aligns across 7 bases. The germline gives CDR1 SGHVS, CDR2 FQNEAQ. Trimming cost V 3 bases and J 0 bases; bases outside gene matches: 8. The CDR3 length is 17 residues. This CDR3 reads CASSLGDRDLSNQPQHF. The CDR3 coding sequence is TGTGCCAGCAGCTTGGGCGACAGGGACCTTAGCAATCAGCCCCAGCATTTT.

V is TRBV5-1 and J is TRBJ1-1, with TRBD1 as a possible D gene (6 bases). Germline V gives CDR1 SGHRS, CDR2 YFSETQ. The CDR3 has 17 residues. The V gene lost 3 bases and the J gene lost 1 base, with 19 bases spanning the gap. This CDR3 is CASSWAVRGGKNTEAFF. The CDR3 nucleotides read TGCGCCAGCAGCTGGGCGGTAAGGGGGGGAAAGAACACTGAAGCTTTCTTT.

The chain recombines TRBV28 with TRBJ1-4; 9 bases fit TRBD1. Germline assignment: CDR1 MDHEN and CDR2 SYDVKM. V was clipped by 5 bases and J by 3 bases; unmatched bases: 7. This CDR3 is built from 16 residues. For the CDR3, the DNA is TGTGCCAGCAGTCCATACAGGGGGCTTGCTAATGAAAAACTGTTTTTT. This encodes CASSPYRGLANEKLFF.

The V gene is TRBV13, the J gene TRBJ2-1, with TRBD1 matching over 10 bases. Germline CDR1 PRHDT, CDR2 FYEKMQ (reference sequence). The CDR3 loop spans 16 amino acids. V lost 3 bases and J lost 4; bases outside the gene matches: 6. The CDR3 DNA follows: TGTGCCAGCAGCTTTGGACAGGGGGAACTATACAATGAGCAGTTCTTC. Translated, it gives CASSFGQGELYNEQFF. Complete variable domain (other parts from reference TRBV13 and TRBJ2-1): AAGVIQSPRHLIKEKRETATLKCYPIPRHDTVYWYQQGPGQDPQFLISFYEKMQSDKGSIPDRFSAQQFSDYHSELNMSSLELGDSALYFCASSFGQGELYNEQFFGPGTRLTVL.

The chain recombines TRBV6-1 with TRBJ2-1; D is unresolved. In germline, CDR1 is MNHNS, CDR2 SASEGT. The CDR3 has 13 residues. Between the trimmed V and J ends, which lost 4 bases and 5 bases, there was a span of 9 bases. CDR3 sequence: CASSVSVNNEQFF. Written as DNA, the CDR3 is TGTGCCAGCAGTGTAAGCGTAAACAATGAGCAGTTCTTC.

This clone was observed a few times. The gene calls are TRBV6-5 and TRBJ2-1, with a possible D match to TRBD2 (5 bases). V was cut by 5 bases and J by 4 bases, with 12 bases left in between. Germline V gives CDR1 MNHEY, CDR2 SVGAGI. This CDR3 is 14 amino acids long. The CDR3 DNA follows: TGTGCCAGCAGTCCGGGCGGGCGGTACAATGAGCAGTTCTTC. Translation: CASSPGGRYNEQFF.

The genes are TRBV5-6 and TRBJ1-3; D remains unclear. CDR3 length: 15 residues. The V end lost 2 bases, the J end lost 0 bases, and 9 bases lay between the germline ends. The V gene's germline CDR1 is SGHDT and CDR2 YYEEEE. CDR3 in amino acids: CASSFRPNSGNTIYF. CDR3 in DNA: TGTGCCAGCAGCTTCAGGCCAAACTCTGGAAACACCATATATTTT.

This clone was observed a single time. The chain joins TRBV15 to TRBJ1-5; D not resolved. Germline V gives CDR1 LNHNV, CDR2 YYDKDF (reference sequence). The CDR3 runs 13 residues. V was shortened by 1 base and J by 4 bases, with 5 bases between the two germline ends. CDR3 residues: CATSRVSNQPQHF. CDR3 coding DNA: TGTGCCACCAGCAGAGTTTCAAATCAGCCCCAGCATTTT.

V is TRBV5-1 and J is TRBJ2-3; 10 bases agree with TRBD2. The CDR3 is 16 amino acids. Germline trimming cut 3 bases from V and 1 base from J; bases unmatched to any gene: 5. Germline assignment: CDR1 SGHRS and CDR2 YFSETQ. CDR3 residues: CASSSRTSGGTDTQYF. CDR3 coding DNA: TGCGCCAGCAGCTCCCGGACTAGCGGCGGCACAGATACGCAGTATTTT.

V is TRBV30 and J is TRBJ2-7; a weak D match, TRBD1 (5 bases). Germline V gene data show CDR1 as GTSNPN and CDR2 as SVGIG (reference sequence). V was pared by 1 base and J by 7 bases, with 11 bases between. This CDR3 contains 12 residues. DNA of the CDR3: TGTGCCTGGAGTGCCAGGGCAGCAGAGCAGTACTTC. Amino acids: CAWSARAAEQYF.

The rearrangement links TRBV18 to TRBJ2-7; D may be TRBD1 (6 bases). Germline V lookup: CDR1 KGHSH, CDR2 LQKENI. Trimming stripped 6 bases from V and 0 bases from J, with 21 bases between. The CDR3 totals 17 residues. The CDR3 DNA sequence: TGTGCCAGCTCTTCTAACACTAGAGGGGGAAGCTCCTACGAGCAGTACTTC. Translating it yields CASSSNTRGGSSYEQYF.